Here is one T cell receptor (beta chain) with its context. Generated by immunoSEQ multiplex PCR, the TCRdb table keeps only in-frame clones and is missing some. The data contain 250,000 or so clones, just under 90% of them singletons. From germline, CDR1 is LNHDA and CDR2 SQIVND (reference sequence). The length of the CDR3 is 16 residues. Unmatched junction bases numbered 8, after V lost 6 bases and J lost 4 bases. This sample stems from a study of blood T cell repertoires in COVID-19. The overall study: T cells, B-cell-depleted T cells, or PBMCs supplied cDNA or gDNA.

The TCR comes from a young woman with acute COVID-19. The sequenced sample was PBMCs or T cells enriched from blood (not recorded which). The chain has TRBV19 and TRBJ2-1; 11 bases map to TRBD2. CDR3: CASRLAGDPPYNEQFF. In nucleotides, the CDR3 is TGTGCCAGTAGACTAGCGGGAGACCCCCCATACAATGAGCAGTTCTTC.